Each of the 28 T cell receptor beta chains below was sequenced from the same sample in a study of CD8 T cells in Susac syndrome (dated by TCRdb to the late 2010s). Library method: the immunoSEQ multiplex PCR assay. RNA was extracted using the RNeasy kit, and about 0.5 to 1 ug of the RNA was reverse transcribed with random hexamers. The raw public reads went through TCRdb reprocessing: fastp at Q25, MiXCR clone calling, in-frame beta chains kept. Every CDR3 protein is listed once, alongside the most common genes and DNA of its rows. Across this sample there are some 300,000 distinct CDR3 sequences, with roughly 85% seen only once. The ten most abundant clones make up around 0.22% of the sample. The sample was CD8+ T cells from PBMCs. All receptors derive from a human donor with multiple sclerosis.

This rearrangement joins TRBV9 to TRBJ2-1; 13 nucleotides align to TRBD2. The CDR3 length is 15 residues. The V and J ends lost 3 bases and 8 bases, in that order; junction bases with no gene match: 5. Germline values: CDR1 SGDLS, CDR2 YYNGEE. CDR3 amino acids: CASSAGLAGRHEQFF. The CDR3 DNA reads TGTGCCAGCAGCGCGGGACTAGCGGGACGCCATGAGCAGTTCTTC.

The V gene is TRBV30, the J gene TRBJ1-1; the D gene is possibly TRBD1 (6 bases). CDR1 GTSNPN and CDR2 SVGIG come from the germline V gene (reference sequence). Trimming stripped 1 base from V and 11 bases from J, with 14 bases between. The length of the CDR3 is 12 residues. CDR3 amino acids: CAWSADSLEAFF. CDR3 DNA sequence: TGTGCCTGGAGTGCGGACAGCCTTGAGGCTTTCTTT.

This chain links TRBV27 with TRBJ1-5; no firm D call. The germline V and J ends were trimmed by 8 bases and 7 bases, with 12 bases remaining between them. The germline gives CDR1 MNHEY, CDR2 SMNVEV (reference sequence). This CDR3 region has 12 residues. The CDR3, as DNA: TGTGCCAGCGGGGTCCCTGGGCAGCCCCAGCATTTT. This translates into CASGVPGQPQHF.

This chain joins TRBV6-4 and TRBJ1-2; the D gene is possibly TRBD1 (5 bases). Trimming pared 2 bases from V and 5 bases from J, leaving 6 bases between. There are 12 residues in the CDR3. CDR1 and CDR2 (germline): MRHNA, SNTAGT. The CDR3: CASSDRGYGYTF. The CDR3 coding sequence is TGTGCCAGCAGTGACAGGGGTTATGGCTACACCTTC.

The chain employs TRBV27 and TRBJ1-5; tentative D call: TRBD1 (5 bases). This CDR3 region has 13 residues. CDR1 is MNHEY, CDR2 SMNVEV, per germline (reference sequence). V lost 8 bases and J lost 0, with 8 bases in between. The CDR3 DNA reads TGTGCCAGCGGGGGGGGTAGCAATCAGCCCCAGCATTTT. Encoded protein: CASGGGSNQPQHF.

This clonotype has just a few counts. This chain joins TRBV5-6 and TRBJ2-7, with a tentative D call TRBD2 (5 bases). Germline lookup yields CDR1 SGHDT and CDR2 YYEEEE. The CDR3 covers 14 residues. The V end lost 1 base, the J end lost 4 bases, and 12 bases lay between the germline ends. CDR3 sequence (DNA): TGTGCCAGCAGCTTGATTTACGGGGAGTACGAGCAGTACTTC. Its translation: CASSLIYGEYEQYF.

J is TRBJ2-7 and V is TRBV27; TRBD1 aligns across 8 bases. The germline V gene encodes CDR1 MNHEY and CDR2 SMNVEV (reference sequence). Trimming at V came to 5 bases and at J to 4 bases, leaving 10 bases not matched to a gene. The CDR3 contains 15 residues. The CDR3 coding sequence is TGTGCCAGCAGTCCCTGGACAGGGTCGAGGTACGAGCAGTACTTC. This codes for CASSPWTGSRYEQYF.

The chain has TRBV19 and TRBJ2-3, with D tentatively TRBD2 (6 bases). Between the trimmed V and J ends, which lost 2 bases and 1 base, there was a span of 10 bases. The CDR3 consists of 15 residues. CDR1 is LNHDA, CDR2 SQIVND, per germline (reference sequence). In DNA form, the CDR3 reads TGTGCCAGTAGTATACGCGGGATAGGCACAGATACGCAGTATTTT. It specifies CASSIRGIGTDTQYF.

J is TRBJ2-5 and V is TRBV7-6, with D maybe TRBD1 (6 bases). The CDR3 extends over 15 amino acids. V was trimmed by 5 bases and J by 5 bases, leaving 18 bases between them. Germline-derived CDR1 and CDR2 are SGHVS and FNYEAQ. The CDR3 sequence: CASSPTAGTRETQYF. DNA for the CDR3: TGTGCCAGCAGCCCCACGGCCGGGACAAGGGAGACCCAGTACTTC.

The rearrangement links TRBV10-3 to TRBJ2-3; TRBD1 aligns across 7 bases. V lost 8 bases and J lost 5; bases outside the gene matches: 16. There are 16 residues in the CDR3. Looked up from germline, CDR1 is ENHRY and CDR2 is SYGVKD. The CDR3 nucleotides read TGTGCCATCGCCGGGCCCGGGACAGCCGCTCGAGATACGCAGTATTTT. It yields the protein CAIAGPGTAARDTQYF.

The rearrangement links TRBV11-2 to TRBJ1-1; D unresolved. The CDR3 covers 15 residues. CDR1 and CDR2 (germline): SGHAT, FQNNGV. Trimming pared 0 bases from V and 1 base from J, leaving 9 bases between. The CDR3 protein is CASSLEVPRNTEAFF. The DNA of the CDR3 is TGTGCCAGCAGCTTAGAAGTTCCGAGGAACACTGAAGCTTTCTTT.

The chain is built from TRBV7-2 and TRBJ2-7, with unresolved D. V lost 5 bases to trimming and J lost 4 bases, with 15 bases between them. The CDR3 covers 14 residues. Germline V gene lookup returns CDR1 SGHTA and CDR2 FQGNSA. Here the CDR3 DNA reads TGTGCCAGCAGCCCCGTGGGAAGTGCTTACGAGCAGTACTTC. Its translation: CASSPVGSAYEQYF.

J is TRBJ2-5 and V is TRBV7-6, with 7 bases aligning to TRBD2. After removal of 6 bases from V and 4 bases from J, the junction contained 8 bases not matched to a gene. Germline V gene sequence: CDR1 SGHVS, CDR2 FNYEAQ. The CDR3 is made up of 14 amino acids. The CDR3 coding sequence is TGTGCCAGCAGTCCAGGTTGGGGGGGAGAGACCCAGTACTTC. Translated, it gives CASSPGWGGETQYF.

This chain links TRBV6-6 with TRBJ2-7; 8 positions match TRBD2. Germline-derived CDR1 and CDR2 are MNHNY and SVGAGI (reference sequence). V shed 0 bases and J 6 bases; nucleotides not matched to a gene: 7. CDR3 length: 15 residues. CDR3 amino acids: CASSYSSGSWSEQYF. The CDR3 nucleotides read TGTGCCAGCAGTTACTCGAGCGGGAGTTGGAGCGAGCAGTACTTC.

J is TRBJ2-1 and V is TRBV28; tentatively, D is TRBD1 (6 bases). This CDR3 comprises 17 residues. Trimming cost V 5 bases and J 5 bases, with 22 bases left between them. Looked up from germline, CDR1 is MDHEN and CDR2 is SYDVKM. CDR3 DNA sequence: TGTGCCAGCAGTCCCCCTCCGGTCTCTGAGGGGGACAATGAGCAGTTCTTC. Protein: CASSPPPVSEGDNEQFF.

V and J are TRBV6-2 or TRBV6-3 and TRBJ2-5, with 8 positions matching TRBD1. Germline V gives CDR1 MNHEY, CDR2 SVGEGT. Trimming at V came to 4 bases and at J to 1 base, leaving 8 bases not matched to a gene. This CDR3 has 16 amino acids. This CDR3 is CASSWPQGQGQETQYF. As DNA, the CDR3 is TGTGCCAGCAGTTGGCCCCAAGGACAGGGCCAAGAGACCCAGTACTTC.

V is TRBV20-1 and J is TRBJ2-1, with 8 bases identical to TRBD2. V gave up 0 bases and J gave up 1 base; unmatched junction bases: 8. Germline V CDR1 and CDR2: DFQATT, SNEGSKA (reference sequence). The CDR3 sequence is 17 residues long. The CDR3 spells CSARDSPSGLSYNEQFF. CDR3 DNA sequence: TGCAGTGCTAGAGATAGCCCTAGCGGGCTTTCCTACAATGAGCAGTTCTTC.

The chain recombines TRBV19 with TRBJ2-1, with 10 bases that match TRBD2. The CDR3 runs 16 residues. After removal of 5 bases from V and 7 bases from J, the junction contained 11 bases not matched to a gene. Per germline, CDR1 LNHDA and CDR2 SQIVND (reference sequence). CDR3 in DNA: TGTGCCAGTAGTCTCCGACTAGCGGGTTTTTTGAATGAGCAGTTCTTC. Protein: CASSLRLAGFLNEQFF.

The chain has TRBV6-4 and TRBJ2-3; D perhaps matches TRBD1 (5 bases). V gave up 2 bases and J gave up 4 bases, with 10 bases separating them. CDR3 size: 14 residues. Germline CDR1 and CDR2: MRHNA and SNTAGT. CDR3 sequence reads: CASSDMQGADTQYF. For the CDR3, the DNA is TGTGCCAGCAGTGACATGCAGGGCGCAGATACGCAGTATTTT.

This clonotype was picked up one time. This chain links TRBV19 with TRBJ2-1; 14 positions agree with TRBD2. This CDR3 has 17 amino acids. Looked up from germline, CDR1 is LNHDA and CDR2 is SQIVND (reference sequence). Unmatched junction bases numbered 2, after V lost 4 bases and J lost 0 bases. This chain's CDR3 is CASSTGLAGASYNEQFF. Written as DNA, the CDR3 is TGTGCCAGTAGTACGGGACTAGCGGGGGCCTCCTACAATGAGCAGTTCTTC.

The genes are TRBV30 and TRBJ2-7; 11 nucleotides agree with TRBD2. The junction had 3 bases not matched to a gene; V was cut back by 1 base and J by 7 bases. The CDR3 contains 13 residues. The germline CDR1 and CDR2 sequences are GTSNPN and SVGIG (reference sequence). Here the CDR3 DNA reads TGTGCCTGGAGTGGACTAGCGGGAAGGGAGCAGTACTTC. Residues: CAWSGLAGREQYF. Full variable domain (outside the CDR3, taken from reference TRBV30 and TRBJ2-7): SQTIHQWPATLVQPVGSPLSLECTVEGTSNPNLYWYRQAAGRGLQLLFYSVGIGQISSEVPQNLSASRPQDRQFILSSKKLLLSDSGFYLCAWSGLAGREQYFGPGTRLTVT.

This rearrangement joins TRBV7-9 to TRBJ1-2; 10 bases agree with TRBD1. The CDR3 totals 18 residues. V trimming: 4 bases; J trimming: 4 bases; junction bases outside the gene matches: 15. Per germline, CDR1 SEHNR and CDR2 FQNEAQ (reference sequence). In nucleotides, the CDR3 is TGTGCCAGCAGCTCGTTAAAGGACAGGGGGAACTGGGGCTATGGCTACACCTTC. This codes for CASSSLKDRGNWGYGYTF.

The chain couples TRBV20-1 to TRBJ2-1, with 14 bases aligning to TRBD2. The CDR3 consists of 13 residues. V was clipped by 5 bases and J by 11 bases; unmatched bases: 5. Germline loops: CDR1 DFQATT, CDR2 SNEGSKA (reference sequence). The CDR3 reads CSAPGTSGSQQFF. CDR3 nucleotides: TGCAGTGCTCCAGGGACTAGCGGGAGTCAGCAGTTCTTC.

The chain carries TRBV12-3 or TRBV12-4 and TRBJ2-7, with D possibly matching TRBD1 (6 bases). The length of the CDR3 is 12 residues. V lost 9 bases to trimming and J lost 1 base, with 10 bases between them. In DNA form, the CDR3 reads TGTGCCAGTATGGACAGTTCCTACGAGCAGTACTTC. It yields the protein CASMDSSYEQYF.

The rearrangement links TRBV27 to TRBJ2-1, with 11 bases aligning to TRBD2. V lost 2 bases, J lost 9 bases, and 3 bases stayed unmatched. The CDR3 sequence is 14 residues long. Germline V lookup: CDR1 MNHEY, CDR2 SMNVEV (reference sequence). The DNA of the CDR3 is TGTGCCAGCAGTTTACGGACTAGCGGGTCTGAGCAGTTCTTC. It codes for CASSLRTSGSEQFF.

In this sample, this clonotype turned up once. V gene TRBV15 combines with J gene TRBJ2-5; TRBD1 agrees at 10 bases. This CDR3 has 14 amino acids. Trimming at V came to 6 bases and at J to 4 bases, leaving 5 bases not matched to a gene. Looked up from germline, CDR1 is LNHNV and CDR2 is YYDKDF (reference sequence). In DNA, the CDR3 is TGTGCCACCAGTACCGGGACAGGGGTAGAGACCCAGTACTTC. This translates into CATSTGTGVETQYF.

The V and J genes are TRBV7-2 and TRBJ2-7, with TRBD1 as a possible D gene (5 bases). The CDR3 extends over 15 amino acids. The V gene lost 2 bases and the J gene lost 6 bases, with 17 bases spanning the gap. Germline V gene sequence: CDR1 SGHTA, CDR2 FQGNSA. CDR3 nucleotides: TGTGCCAGCAGCTTACTGGGGCCCTGGCGGCTCGAGCAGTACTTC. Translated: CASSLLGPWRLEQYF. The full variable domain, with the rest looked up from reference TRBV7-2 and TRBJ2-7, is GAGVSQSPSNKVTEKGKDVELRCDPISGHTALYWYRQSLGQGLEFLIYFQGNSAPDKSGLPSDRFSAERTGGSVSTLTIQRTQQEDSAVYLCASSLLGPWRLEQYFGPGTRLTVT.

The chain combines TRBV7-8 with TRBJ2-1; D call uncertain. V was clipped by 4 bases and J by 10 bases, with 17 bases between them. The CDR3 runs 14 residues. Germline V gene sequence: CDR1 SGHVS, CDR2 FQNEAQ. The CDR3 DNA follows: TGTGCCAGCAGCTCCCCTCCCGTAGTGGACGAGCAGTTCTTC. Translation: CASSSPPVVDEQFF.